The 10 T cell receptor beta chains in this list originate from one sample, sequenced in a study of cytomegalovirus exposure and HLA in healthy donors. PCR was performed using 60 Vbeta and 13 Jbeta primers. Clones were read by immunoSEQ multiplex PCR, and TCRdb kept only the in-frame ones, dropping some. This sample yields under 200,000 clones, of which around three quarters are seen a single time; around 3.4% belongs to the top ten. The sample was PBMCs. These receptors were taken from a man aged 25 to 40 in good health and CMV-seropositive.

The chain joins TRBV10-3 to TRBJ1-5, with TRBD1 matching over 8 bases. Per germline, CDR1 ENHRY and CDR2 SYGVKD. The ends lost 5 bases at V and 0 bases at J; junction bases unmatched: 3. This CDR3 region has 15 residues. The CDR3 is CAISTGGYSNQPQHF. The CDR3 DNA sequence: TGTGCCATCAGTACAGGGGGATATAGCAATCAGCCCCAGCATTTT.

The chain uses TRBV30 and TRBJ1-5, with D possibly TRBD1 on 5 matching bases. CDR1 and CDR2 (germline): GTSNPN, SVGIG (reference sequence). V shed 4 bases and J shed 8 bases, with 15 bases lying between them. The CDR3 consists of 13 residues. CDR3 coding DNA: TGTGCCTGGAACAGGCACAGTAAGGAGCCCCAGCATTTT. Translation gives CAWNRHSKEPQHF. Full variable domain (remainder filled in from reference TRBV30 and TRBJ1-5): SQTIHQWPATLVQPVGSPLSLECTVEGTSNPNLYWYRQAAGRGLQLLFYSVGIGQISSEVPQNLSASRPQDRQFILSSKKLLLSDSGFYLCAWNRHSKEPQHFGDGTRLSIL.

The rearrangement links TRBV19 to TRBJ2-7, with D perhaps TRBD2 (5 bases). V gave up 3 bases and J gave up 3 bases, with 12 bases separating them. This CDR3 is built from 14 residues. In germline, CDR1 is LNHDA, CDR2 SQIVND (reference sequence). CDR3 coding DNA: TGTGCCAGTAGTATCTCCGGGGAATTCTACGAGCAGTACTTC. Translation: CASSISGEFYEQYF.

This clone was picked up a small number of times. The chain employs TRBV7-2 and TRBJ2-5; maybe TRBD2 (7 bases). The J call may be mistaken, given a closer DNA end match to TRBJ2-7. The CDR3 extends over 15 amino acids. The germline gives CDR1 SGHTA, CDR2 FQGNSA. The DNA for the CDR3 is TGTGCCAGCAGCCTAAACCATGGAGGGGGGGGCGAGCAGTACTTC. Translation gives CASSLNHGGGGEQYF.

The rearrangement joins TRBV27 to TRBJ2-5, with 8 nucleotides matching TRBD1. Germline V CDR1 and CDR2: MNHEY, SMNVEV (reference sequence). With 4 bases clipped from V and 1 base from J, the junction kept 2 bases outside the gene matches. This CDR3 is 14 amino acids long. The CDR3 spells CASSWTGPQETQYF. CDR3 DNA: TGTGCCAGCAGTTGGACAGGGCCCCAAGAGACCCAGTACTTC.

In DNA, the CDR3 is TGTGCCAGCAGCTTGACACGAAACCCTACAGGGGGTGAGAGTCTCGAGCAGTACTTC. This gives the protein CASSLTRNPTGGESLEQYF. The chain uses TRBV11-2 and TRBJ2-7, with 8 bases identical to TRBD1. CDR3 length: 19 amino acids. Unmatched junction bases numbered 22, after V lost 3 bases and J lost 6 bases. From germline, CDR1 is SGHAT and CDR2 FQNNGV.

This chain links TRBV4-1 with TRBJ2-7, with a weak D call TRBD1 (6 bases). The V gene's germline CDR1 is MGHRA and CDR2 YSYEKL. The CDR3 has 16 residues. V was pared by 1 base and J by 1 base, with 14 bases between. As DNA, the CDR3 is TGCGCCAGCAGCCAAGGGGCGGACAGTTTTTCCTACGAGCAGTACTTC. Its protein is CASSQGADSFSYEQYF.

This chain links TRBV4-1 with TRBJ2-7; maybe TRBD2 (7 bases). CDR1 is MGHRA and CDR2 is YSYEKL in the germline V gene. V lost 0 bases, J lost 1 base, and 16 bases lay in between. The CDR3 spans 17 residues. For the CDR3, the DNA is TGCGCCAGCAGCCAAGATGGCGGGGGCGACCTGTCCTACGAGCAGTACTTC. Translated: CASSQDGGGDLSYEQYF.

The chain carries TRBV9 and TRBJ2-3; D not resolved. Germline-derived CDR1 and CDR2 are SGDLS and YYNGEE. V was cut by 0 bases and J by 2 bases, with 10 bases left in between. The CDR3 is 15 amino acids. CDR3: CASSVAEEPTDTQYF. DNA for the CDR3: TGTGCCAGCAGCGTAGCTGAGGAACCCACAGATACGCAGTATTTT.

The chain has TRBV9 and TRBJ2-7; 7 bases align to TRBD1. V was clipped by 0 bases and J by 3 bases; unmatched bases: 3. The CDR3 is made up of 14 amino acids. Germline-derived CDR1 and CDR2 are SGDLS and YYNGEE. The CDR3 DNA reads TGTGCCAGCAGCGTAGGGGGACAGAACTACGAGCAGTACTTC. Amino acids: CASSVGGQNYEQYF.